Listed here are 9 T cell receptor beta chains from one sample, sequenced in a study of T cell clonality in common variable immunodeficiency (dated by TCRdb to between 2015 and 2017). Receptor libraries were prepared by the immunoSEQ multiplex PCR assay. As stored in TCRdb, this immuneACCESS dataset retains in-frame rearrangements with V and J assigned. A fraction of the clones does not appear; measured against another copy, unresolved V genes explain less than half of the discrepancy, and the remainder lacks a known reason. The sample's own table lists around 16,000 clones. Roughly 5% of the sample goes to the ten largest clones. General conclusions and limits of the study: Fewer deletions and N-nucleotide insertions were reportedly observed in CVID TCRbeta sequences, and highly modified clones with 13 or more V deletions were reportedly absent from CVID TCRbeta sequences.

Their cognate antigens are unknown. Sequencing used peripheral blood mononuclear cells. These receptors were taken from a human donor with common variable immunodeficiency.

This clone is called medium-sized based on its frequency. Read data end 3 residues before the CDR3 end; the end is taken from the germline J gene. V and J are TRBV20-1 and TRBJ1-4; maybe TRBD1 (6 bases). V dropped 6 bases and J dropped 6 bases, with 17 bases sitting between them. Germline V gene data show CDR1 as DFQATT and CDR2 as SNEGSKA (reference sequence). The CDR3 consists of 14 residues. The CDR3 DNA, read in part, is TGCAGTGCACCTGGACGGGGGGCTTATGAAAAA. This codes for CSAPGRGAYEK. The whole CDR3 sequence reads CSAPGRGAYEKLFF.

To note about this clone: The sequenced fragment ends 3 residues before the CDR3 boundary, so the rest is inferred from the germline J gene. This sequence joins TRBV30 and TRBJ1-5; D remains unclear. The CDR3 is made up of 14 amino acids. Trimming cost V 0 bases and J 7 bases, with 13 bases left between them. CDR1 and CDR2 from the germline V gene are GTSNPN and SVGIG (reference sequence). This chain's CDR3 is CAWSVGGSGQPQHF. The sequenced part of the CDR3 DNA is TGTGCCTGGAGTGTGGGAGGGTCGGGGCAGCCC.

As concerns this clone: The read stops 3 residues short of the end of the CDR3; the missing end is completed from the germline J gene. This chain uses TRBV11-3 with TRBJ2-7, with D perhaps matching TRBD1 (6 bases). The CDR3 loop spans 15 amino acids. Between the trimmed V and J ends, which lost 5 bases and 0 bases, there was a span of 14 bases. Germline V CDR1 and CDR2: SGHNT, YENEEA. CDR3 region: CASSPGRDNSYEQYF. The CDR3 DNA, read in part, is TGTGCCAGCAGCCCAGGCCGGGACAACTCCTACGAG. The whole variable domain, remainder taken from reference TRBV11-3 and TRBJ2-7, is EAGVVQSPRYKIIEKKQPVAFWCNPISGHNTLYWYLQNLGQGPELLIRYENEEAVDDSQLPKDRFSAERLKGVDSTLKIQPAELGDSAVYLCASSPGRDNSYEQYFGPGTRLTVT.

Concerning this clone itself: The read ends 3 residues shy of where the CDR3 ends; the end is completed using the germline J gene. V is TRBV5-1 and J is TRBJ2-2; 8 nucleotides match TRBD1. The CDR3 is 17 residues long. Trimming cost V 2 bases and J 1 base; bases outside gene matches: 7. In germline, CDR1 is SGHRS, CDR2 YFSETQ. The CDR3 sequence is CASSLLPGQGNTGELFF. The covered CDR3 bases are TGCGCCAGCAGCTTATTACCCGGACAGGGGAACACCGGGGAG. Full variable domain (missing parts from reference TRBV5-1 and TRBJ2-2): KAGVTQTPRYLIKTRGQQVTLSCSPISGHRSVSWYQQTPGQGLQFLFEYFSETQRNKGNFPGRFSGRQFSNSRSEMNVSTLELGDSALYLCASSLLPGQGNTGELFFGEGSRLTVL.

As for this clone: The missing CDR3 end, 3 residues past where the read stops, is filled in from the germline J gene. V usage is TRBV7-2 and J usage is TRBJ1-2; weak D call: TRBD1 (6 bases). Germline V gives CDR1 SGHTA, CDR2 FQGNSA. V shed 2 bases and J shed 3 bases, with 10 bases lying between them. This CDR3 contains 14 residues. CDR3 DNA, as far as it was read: TGTGCCAGCAGCTTATGGGACACGGACTATGGC. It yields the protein CASSLWDTDYG. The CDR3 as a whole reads CASSLWDTDYGYTF.

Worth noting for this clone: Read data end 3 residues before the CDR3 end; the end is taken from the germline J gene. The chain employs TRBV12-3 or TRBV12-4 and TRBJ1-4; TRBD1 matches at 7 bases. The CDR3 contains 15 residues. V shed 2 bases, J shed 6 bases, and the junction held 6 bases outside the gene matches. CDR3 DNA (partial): TGTGCCAGCAGTTTACGAGGGGGCTTAGATGAAAAA. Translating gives CASSLRGGLDEK. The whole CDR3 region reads CASSLRGGLDEKLFF.

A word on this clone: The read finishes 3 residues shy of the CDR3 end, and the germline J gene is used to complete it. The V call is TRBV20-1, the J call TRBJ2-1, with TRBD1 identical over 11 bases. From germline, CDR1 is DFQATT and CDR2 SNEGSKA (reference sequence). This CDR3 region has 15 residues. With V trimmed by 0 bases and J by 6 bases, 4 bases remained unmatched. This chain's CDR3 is CSARDTDRGRNEQFF. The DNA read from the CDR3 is TGCAGTGCTAGAGACACGGACAGGGGGCGCAATGAG.

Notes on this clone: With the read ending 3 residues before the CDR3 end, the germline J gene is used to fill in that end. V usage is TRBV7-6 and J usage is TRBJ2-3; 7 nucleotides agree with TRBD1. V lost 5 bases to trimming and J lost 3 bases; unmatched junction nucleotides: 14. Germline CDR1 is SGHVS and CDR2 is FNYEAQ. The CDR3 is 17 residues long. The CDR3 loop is CASSTGTAPISTDTQYF. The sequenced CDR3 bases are TGTGCCAGCAGCACCGGGACAGCCCCCATCAGTACAGATACG. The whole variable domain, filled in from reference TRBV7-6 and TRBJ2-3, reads GAGVSQSPRYKVTKRGQDVALRCDPISGHVSLYWYRQALGQGPEFLTYFNYEAQQDKSGLPNDRFSAERPEGSISTLTIQRTEQRDSAMYRCASSTGTAPISTDTQYFGPGTRLTVL.

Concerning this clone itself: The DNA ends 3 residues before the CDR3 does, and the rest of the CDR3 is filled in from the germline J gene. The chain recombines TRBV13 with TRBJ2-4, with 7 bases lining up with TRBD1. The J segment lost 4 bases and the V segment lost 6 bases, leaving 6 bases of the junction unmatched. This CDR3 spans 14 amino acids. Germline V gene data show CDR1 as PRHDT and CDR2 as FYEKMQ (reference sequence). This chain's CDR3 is CASSPNRGKNIQYF. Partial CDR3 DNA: TGTGCCAGCAGTCCAAACAGGGGTAAAAACATT. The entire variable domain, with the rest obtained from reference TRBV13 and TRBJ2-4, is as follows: AAGVIQSPRHLIKEKRETATLKCYPIPRHDTVYWYQQGPGQDPQFLISFYEKMQSDKGSIPDRFSAQQFSDYHSELNMSSLELGDSALYFCASSPNRGKNIQYFGAGTRLSVL.